The T cell receptor beta chain under discussion was sequenced for a study of cytomegalovirus exposure and HLA in healthy donors. Trimming pared 6 bases from V and 6 bases from J, leaving 12 bases between. Germline V gene lookup returns CDR1 MNHEY and CDR2 SVGAGI. The CDR3 totals 14 residues. PCR used 60 Vbeta primers and 13 Jbeta primers. The table came from immunoSEQ multiplex PCR; TCRdb's copy has only in-frame clones and leaves some out. The sample has approximately 110,000 clones, around two thirds seen once. The rearrangement uses TRBV6-5 and TRBJ1-6, with D unclear. The TCR sequence derives from a middle-aged woman in good health and CMV-seropositive. Sequencing used PBMCs. In nucleotides, the CDR3 is TGTGCCAGCAGGGATGGACTGACTAATTCACCCCTCCACTTT. This gives the protein CASRDGLTNSPLHF.